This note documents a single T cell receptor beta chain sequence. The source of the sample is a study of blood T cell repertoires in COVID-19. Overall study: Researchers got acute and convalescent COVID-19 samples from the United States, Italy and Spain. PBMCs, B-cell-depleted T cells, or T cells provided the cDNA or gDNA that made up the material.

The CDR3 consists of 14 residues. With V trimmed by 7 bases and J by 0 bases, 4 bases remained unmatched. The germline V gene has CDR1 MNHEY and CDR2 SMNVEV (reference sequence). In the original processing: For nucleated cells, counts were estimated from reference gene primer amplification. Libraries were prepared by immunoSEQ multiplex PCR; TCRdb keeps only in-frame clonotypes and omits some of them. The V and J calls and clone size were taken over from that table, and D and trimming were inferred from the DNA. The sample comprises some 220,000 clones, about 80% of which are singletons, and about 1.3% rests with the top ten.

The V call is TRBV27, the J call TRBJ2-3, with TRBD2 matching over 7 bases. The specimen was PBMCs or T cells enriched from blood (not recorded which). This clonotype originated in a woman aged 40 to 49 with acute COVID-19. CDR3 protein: CASIGRESTDTQYF. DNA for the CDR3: TGTGCCAGCATTGGGCGGGAGAGCACAGATACGCAGTATTTT.